The 9 T cell receptor beta chains below all came from one sample that was sequenced in a study of blood T cells in healthy people across ages. Together with a sample-barcoded 5' primer, a J-beta primer mix was included in a second PCR lasting about 7 to 11 cycles. MiXCR was run by TCRdb on the 5' RACE reads, yielding one entry per CDR3 protein. Of roughly 680,000 distinct CDR3 sequences listed, about 51% are singletons. Sequencing was carried out using blood. These receptor sequences come from a woman older than 75 in good health.

In this sample, this clonotype turned up many times. The chain is built from TRBV5-1 and TRBJ2-3; D is unresolved. CDR3 size: 15 residues. The V end lost 5 bases, the J end lost 1 base, and 14 bases lay between the germline ends. Germline assignment: CDR1 SGHRS and CDR2 YFSETQ. As DNA, the CDR3 is TGCGCCAGCAGTCCCCCGCGAGTTGGCACAGATACGCAGTATTTT. This encodes CASSPPRVGTDTQYF.

The table lists this clonotype with a few counts. CDR3: CSVEDPQRGATDTQYF. The CDR3 DNA sequence: TGCAGCGTTGAAGATCCCCAGCGGGGGGCCACAGATACGCAGTATTTT. V and J are TRBV29-1 and TRBJ2-3, with TRBD2 matching 9 bases. After removal of 0 bases from V and 2 bases from J, the junction contained 6 bases not matched to a gene. Looked up from germline, CDR1 is SQVTM and CDR2 is ANQGSEA. This CDR3 region has 16 residues.

At least ten counts were recorded for this clonotype. The V and J genes are TRBV7-9 and TRBJ2-7; D possibly corresponds to TRBD1 (6 bases). Trimming took off 5 bases at V and 3 bases at J, with 11 bases between the two ends. The germline V gene encodes CDR1 SEHNR and CDR2 FQNEAQ (reference sequence). This CDR3 is built from 13 residues. The CDR3 DNA reads as TGTGCCAGCAGCCCGGACAGCCACTACGAGCAGTACTTC. It specifies CASSPDSHYEQYF.

The V gene is TRBV7-2, the J gene TRBJ2-2, with D unresolved. CDR1 SGHTA and CDR2 FQGNSA come from the germline V gene. This CDR3 has 14 amino acids. V was pared by 1 base and J by 1 base, with 4 bases between. The CDR3 DNA sequence: TGTGCCAGCAGCTTAGACTGGAACACCGGGGAGCTGTTTTTT. It encodes CASSLDWNTGELFF.

V usage is TRBV27 and J usage is TRBJ1-1; no definite D call. CDR3 length: 15 residues. Germline CDR1 reads MNHEY; CDR2 reads SMNVEV (reference sequence). The V end lost 7 bases, the J end lost 4 bases, and 19 bases lay between the germline ends. The CDR3, as DNA: TGTGCCAGCATGAGGGCTGCCGAAGGTATCACTGAAGCTTTCTTT. Translated: CASMRAAEGITEAFF.

In this sample, this clonotype turned up many times. The chain carries TRBV20-1 and TRBJ2-1; D could derive from TRBD1 or TRBD2 (5 bases each). The CDR3 loop spans 16 amino acids. Trimming took 0 bases from V and 4 from J, leaving 16 bases between them. In germline, CDR1 is DFQATT, CDR2 SNEGSKA (reference sequence). The CDR3 sequence is CSAREQGHGIYNEQFF. CDR3 DNA: TGCAGTGCTAGAGAGCAAGGACACGGGATATACAATGAGCAGTTCTTC.

V gene TRBV5-6 combines with J gene TRBJ2-1, with D tentatively TRBD2 (5 bases). This CDR3 region has 12 residues. Trimming shortened V by 6 bases and J by 5 bases, and 9 bases separated the two germline ends. Per germline, CDR1 SGHDT and CDR2 YYEEEE. DNA of the CDR3: TGTGCCAGCACTAGGACTGACAATGAGCAGTTCTTC. It specifies CASTRTDNEQFF.

The chain uses TRBV20-1 and TRBJ1-6; D is uncertain. The germline CDR1 and CDR2 sequences are DFQATT and SNEGSKA (reference sequence). This CDR3 has 16 amino acids. V gave up 0 bases and J gave up 0 bases, with 9 bases separating them. The CDR3 DNA reads as TGCAGTGCTAGAGATCTGGGAAGCTCCTATAATTCACCCCTCCACTTT. Amino acid sequence: CSARDLGSSYNSPLHF.

Comments on this clonotype: The junction departs from the called germline gene at one end, perhaps through a read error. CDR3 nucleotide sequence: TGTGCCATCAGTGAAGGGAGCTCCTATAATTCACCCCTCTACTTT. It is translated as CAISEGSSYNSPLYF. This sequence joins TRBV10-3 and TRBJ1-6, with unresolved D. The CDR3 totals 15 residues. CDR1 and CDR2 (germline): ENHRY, SYGVKD.